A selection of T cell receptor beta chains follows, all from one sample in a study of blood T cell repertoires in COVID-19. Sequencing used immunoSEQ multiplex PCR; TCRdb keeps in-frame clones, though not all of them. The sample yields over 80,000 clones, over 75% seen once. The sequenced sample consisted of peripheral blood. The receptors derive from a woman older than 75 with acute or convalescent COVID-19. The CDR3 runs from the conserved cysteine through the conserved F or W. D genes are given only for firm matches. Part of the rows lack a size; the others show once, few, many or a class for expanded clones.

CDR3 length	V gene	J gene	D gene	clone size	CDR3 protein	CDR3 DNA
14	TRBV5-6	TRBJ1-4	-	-	CASSFGGNLEKLFF	TGTGCCAGCAGCTTTGGGGGGAATCTCGAAAAACTGTTTTTT
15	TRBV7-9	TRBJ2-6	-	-	CASSLRGSGANVLTF	TGTGCCAGCAGCCTACGGGGCTCTGGGGCCAACGTCCTGACTTTC
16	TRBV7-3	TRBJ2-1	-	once	CASSLVGSSSYNEQFF	TGTGCCAGCAGCTTAGTAGGGAGCAGCTCCTACAATGAGCAGTTCTTC
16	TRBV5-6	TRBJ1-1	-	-	CASSPALQSLNTEAFF	TGTGCCAGCAGCCCTGCCCTTCAGTCGTTGAACACTGAAGCTTTCTTT
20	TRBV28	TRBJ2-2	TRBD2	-	CASSLSPGLAGGRVTGELFF	TGTGCCAGCAGTTTATCGCCTGGACTAGCGGGAGGGCGGGTGACCGGGGAGCTGTTTTTT
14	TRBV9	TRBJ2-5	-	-	CASSVVAGQETQYF	TGTGCCAGCAGCGTCGTTGCAGGCCAAGAGACCCAGTACTTC
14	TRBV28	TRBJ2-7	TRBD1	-	CASTDRWISYEQYF	TGTGCCAGCACGGACAGGTGGATATCGTACGAGCAGTACTTC
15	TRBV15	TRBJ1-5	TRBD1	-	CATSTDRGSNQPQHF	TGTGCCACCAGTACGGACAGGGGAAGCAATCAGCCCCAGCATTTT
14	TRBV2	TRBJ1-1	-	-	CASSRERGNTEAFF	TGTGCCAGCAGTAGGGAAAGGGGGAACACTGAAGCTTTCTTT
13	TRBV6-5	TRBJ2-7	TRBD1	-	CASSWDRGYEQYF	TGTGCCAGCAGCTGGGACAGGGGCTACGAGCAGTACTTC
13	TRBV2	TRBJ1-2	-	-	CASSAQGSKGYTF	TGTGCCAGCAGTGCTCAGGGATCCAAGGGCTACACCTTC
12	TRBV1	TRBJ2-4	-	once	CTIVRVSDIQYF	TGCACCATAGTACGGGTATCGGACATTCAGTACTTC
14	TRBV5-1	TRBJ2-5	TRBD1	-	CASSLGQGAETQYF	TGCGCCAGCAGCTTGGGGCAGGGGGCAGAGACCCAGTACTTC
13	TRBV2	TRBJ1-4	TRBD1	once	CASRAGGSEKLFF	TGTGCCAGCAGAGCAGGGGGAAGTGAAAAACTGTTTTTT
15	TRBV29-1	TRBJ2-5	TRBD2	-	CSVELTSGGWETQYF	TGCAGCGTTGAACTGACTAGCGGGGGGTGGGAGACCCAGTACTTC
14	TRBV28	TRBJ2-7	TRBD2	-	CASTVGTSTYEQYF	TGTGCCAGTACTGTCGGGACTAGCACGTACGAGCAGTACTTC
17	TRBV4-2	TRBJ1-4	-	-	CASSQDPTGATNEKLFF	TGTGCCAGCAGCCAAGATCCCACAGGCGCAACTAATGAAAAACTGTTTTTT
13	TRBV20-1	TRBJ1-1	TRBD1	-	CSASGQGITEAFF	TGCAGTGCTAGTGGACAGGGGATCACTGAAGCTTTCTTT
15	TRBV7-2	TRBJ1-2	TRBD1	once	CASSLGTGGGYGYTF	TGTGCCAGCAGCTTAGGGACAGGGGGAGGCTATGGCTACACCTTC
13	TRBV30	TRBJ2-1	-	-	CAWSVGVVNEQFF	TGTGCCTGGAGTGTAGGGGTGGTGAATGAGCAGTTCTTC
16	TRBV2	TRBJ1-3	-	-	CASSAGGAGSGNTIYF	TGTGCCAGCAGTGCGGGGGGCGCGGGCTCTGGAAACACCATATATTTT
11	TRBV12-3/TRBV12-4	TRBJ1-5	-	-	CASSLYGAQHF	TGTGCCAGCAGTTTGTACGGGGCCCAGCATTTT
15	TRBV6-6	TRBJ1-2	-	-	CASSYTPGTGNGYTF	TGTGCCAGCAGTTACACCCCCGGAACAGGGAATGGCTACACCTTC
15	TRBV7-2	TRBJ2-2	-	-	CASSKPTDGHGELFF	TGTGCCAGCAGCAAGCCCACAGACGGACACGGGGAGCTGTTTTTT
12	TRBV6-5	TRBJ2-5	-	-	CASKIRQETQYF	TGTGCCAGCAAAATCCGGCAAGAGACCCAGTACTTC
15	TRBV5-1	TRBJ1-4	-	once	CASSGGGAGDEKLFF	TGCGCCAGCAGCGGCGGGGGCGCGGGGGATGAAAAACTGTTTTTT
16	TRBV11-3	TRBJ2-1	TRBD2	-	CASSLGTSGGIDEQFF	TGTGCCAGCAGCTTAGGGACTAGCGGGGGAATTGATGAGCAGTTCTTC
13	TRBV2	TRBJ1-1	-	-	CASSAGWDIWAFF	TGTGCCAGCAGTGCGGGATGGGACATCTGGGCTTTCTTT
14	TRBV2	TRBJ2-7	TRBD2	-	CASSPLAGVGEQYF	TGTGCCAGCAGCCCTCTAGCGGGAGTCGGCGAGCAGTACTTC
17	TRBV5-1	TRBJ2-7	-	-	CASSLVMGAPIKAEQYF	TGCGCCAGCAGCTTGGTAATGGGGGCACCAATCAAGGCCGAGCAGTACTTC
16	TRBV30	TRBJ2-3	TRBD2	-	CAWSAGLGARADTQYF	TGTGCCTGGAGTGCCGGACTAGGAGCTAGGGCAGATACGCAGTATTTT
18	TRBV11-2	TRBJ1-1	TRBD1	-	CASSLSKGQGARNTEAFF	TGTGCCAGCAGCTTAAGTAAGGGACAGGGGGCCAGGAACACTGAAGCTTTCTTT
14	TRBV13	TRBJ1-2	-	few	CASSFSRGSYGYTF	TGTGCCAGCAGCTTCTCCAGGGGAAGTTATGGCTACACCTTC
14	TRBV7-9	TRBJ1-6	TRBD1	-	CASSLEGAGSPLHF	TGTGCCAGCAGCTTAGAGGGGGCAGGTTCACCCCTCCACTTT
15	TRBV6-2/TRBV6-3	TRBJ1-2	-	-	CASSLGTLPPYGYTF	TGTGCCAGCAGCCTCGGGACACTTCCTCCTTATGGCTACACCTTC
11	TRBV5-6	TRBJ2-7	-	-	CASSFGYEQYF	TGTGCCAGCAGCTTCGGGTACGAGCAGTACTTC
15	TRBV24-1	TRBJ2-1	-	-	CATSDLGGDYNEQFF	TGTGCCACCAGTGATTTGGGCGGGGACTACAATGAGCAGTTCTTC
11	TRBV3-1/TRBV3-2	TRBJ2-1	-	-	CASSRRNEQFF	TGTGCCAGCAGCCGTCGGAATGAGCAGTTCTTC
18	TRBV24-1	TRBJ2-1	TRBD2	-	CATSDSGLAGGPWNEQFF	TGTGCCACCAGTGATTCGGGACTAGCGGGGGGACCTTGGAATGAGCAGTTCTTC
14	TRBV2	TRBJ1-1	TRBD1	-	CASSGGQPNTEAFF	TGTGCCAGCAGTGGGGGACAGCCGAACACTGAAGCTTTCTTT
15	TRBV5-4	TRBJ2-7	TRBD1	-	CASSLGGQLDYEQYF	TGTGCCAGCAGCTTGGGGGGACAGTTGGACTACGAGCAGTACTTC
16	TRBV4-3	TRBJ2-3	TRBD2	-	CASSYNIAGMGDTQYF	TGCGCCAGCAGCTACAACATAGCGGGGATGGGCGATACGCAGTATTTT
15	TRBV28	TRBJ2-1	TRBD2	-	CASSGLAGPRNEQFF	TGTGCCAGCAGCGGACTAGCGGGTCCTCGAAATGAGCAGTTCTTC
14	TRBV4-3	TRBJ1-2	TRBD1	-	CASSQEDRIDGYTF	TGCGCCAGCAGCCAAGAGGACAGGATCGATGGCTACACCTTC
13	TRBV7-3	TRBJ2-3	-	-	CASSSQTSFPQYF	TGTGCCAGCAGCTCTCAGACTAGTTTTCCGCAGTATTTT
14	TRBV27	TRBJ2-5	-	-	CASSRPGGLEPQYF	TGTGCCAGCAGTCGTCCCGGGGGTCTGGAACCCCAGTACTTC